Detailed here is one T cell receptor beta chain. The antigen is undetermined. These data originate in a study of T cell responses to AZD1222 COVID-19 vaccine. Some clones are missing from TCRdb's copy, which holds only in-frame ones; the method was immunoSEQ multiplex PCR. The sample lists more than 150,000 clones, approximately 90% occurring once. The germline CDR1 and CDR2 sequences are MDHEN and SYDVKM. The CDR3 has 15 amino acids. Trimming removed 2 bases from V and 12 bases from J, with 22 bases in between. Study-level findings and limits: A reported finding is that nearly half of spike-specific TCRs target unmutated variant regions.

This sequence originates from an adult in good health. The J gene is TRBJ1-2, the V gene TRBV28; possible D gene TRBD1, 5 bases. Material: peripheral blood, obtained on day 0 of AZD1222 vaccination. CDR3: CASSLGGTQGWLHTF. CDR3 in DNA: TGTGCCAGCAGTTTAGGGGGGACCCAGGGTTGGCTACACACCTTC.